This record covers a single TCR beta chain. What it recognizes is unknown. The assay was immunoSEQ multiplex PCR, and TCRdb's table has in-frame clones only and misses some. Of about 85,000 clones listed, 88% were seen once; the top ten hold 15% to 20%. The record originates from a study of T cell responses to AZD1222 COVID-19 vaccine. Points from the study as a whole: Among the donors, most were white British and more were female, and clonal diversity was possibly underestimated.

The CDR3 spans 12 residues. CDR1 and CDR2 (germline): ENHRY, SYGVKD. The V end lost 3 bases, the J end lost 5 bases, and 5 bases lay between the germline ends. The TCR comes from an adult in good health. The specimen comprised peripheral blood, sampled on day 0 of AZD1222 vaccination. The genes are TRBV10-3 and TRBJ1-5; D is undetermined. The CDR3 DNA reads as TGTGCCATCAGTGATGGGGATCAGCCCCAGCATTTT. Protein: CAISDGDQPQHF.